This T cell receptor beta chain emerged from a study of early T cells in non-severe SARS-CoV-2 infection. About the study: Sequenced material consisted of bulk RNA (from unsorted whole blood), and chains were unpaired. Study-wide results and limits: VDJdb matching favored anti-spike CD8 responses, missing private and CD4 specificities.

This CDR3 is 15 amino acids long. Trimming took off 2 bases at V and 7 bases at J, with 12 bases between the two ends. Germline CDR1 MNHEY, CDR2 SVGAGI. The table lists this clonotype with many counts. Its antigen remains unidentified. The TCR library protocol attached unique molecular identifiers to the individual cDNA molecules. In TCRdb, the 5' RACE reads were re-called with MiXCR into one record per CDR3 protein. The profile shows 75,000 to 100,000 distinct CDR3 sequences, 14% of them singletons. The specimen sequenced was whole blood. The source is an adult who was a healthcare worker with PCR-confirmed SARS-CoV-2 infection or an uninfected control (not recorded which). This chain connects TRBV6-5 to TRBJ1-6, with D possibly being TRBD1 (5 bases). CDR3 in amino acids: CASSYAGSGNSPLHF. Written as DNA, the CDR3 is TGTGCCAGCAGTTACGCAGGGAGTGGGAATTCACCCCTCCACTTT.